This TCR beta chain is drawn from a study of blood T cell repertoires in COVID-19. Across the study: Researchers got acute and convalescent COVID-19 samples from the United States, Italy and Spain.

Some clones are missing from TCRdb's copy, which holds only in-frame ones; the method was immunoSEQ multiplex PCR. Of some 87,000 clones in the sample, approximately 92% were seen once. The TCR was taken from a woman aged 55-70 years with active COVID-19. Sequenced sample: peripheral blood.

CDR3: CASSLGPTGSEKLFF. The CDR3 DNA sequence: TGTGCCAGCAGCTTAGGGCCGACAGGGAGTGAAAAACTGTTTTTT. The rearrangement links TRBV11-2 to TRBJ1-4; 7 positions agree with TRBD1. The V gene end was trimmed by 1 base and the J gene end by 7 bases; junction bases not matched to a gene: 6. The CDR3 has 15 residues. Germline-derived CDR1 and CDR2 are SGHAT and FQNNGV.